This T cell receptor beta chain was found in a study of beta chain features in type 1 diabetes. Study observations and caveats: No resolution was reached here on whether HLA type influences TCRB rearrangement. Naive, central memory and Treg TCRB repertoires seemed to resemble each other more closely in patients than they did in healthy donors.

Sorting of CD4+ naive, central memory, regulatory and stem cell-like memory cells was performed via CD45RO/CCR7/CD25/CD127/CD95/CD27. The isolated RNA, all of it, was reverse transcribed, so expressed TCRB transcripts were what got sequenced. Only in-frame clones appear in the TCRdb table, and some are missing; sequencing was by immunoSEQ multiplex PCR. The sample has 250,000 or so clones, roughly 30% seen once. This CDR3 has 13 residues. From germline, CDR1 is SNHLY and CDR2 FYNNEI. Trimming took off 7 bases at V and 5 bases at J, with 13 bases between the two ends. Concerning this clone: Antigen unknown.

The sequence was collected from a young man in good health. The material sequenced was central memory CD4+ T cells from blood. The chain links TRBV2 to TRBJ2-3; either TRBD1 or TRBD2 may fit D (6 bases each). The CDR3 nucleotides are TGTGCCAGCATGTGGGGGGCAGGAGATACGCAGTATTTT. This gives the protein CASMWGAGDTQYF.